This T cell receptor (beta chain) derives from a study of early T cells in non-severe SARS-CoV-2 infection. The wider study: It was bulk RNA from unsorted whole blood that was sequenced, and the chains were unpaired.

Each single cDNA molecule received a unique molecular identifier. TCRdb re-called the 5' RACE reads with MiXCR, one entry per CDR3 protein. The table has more than 70,000 distinct CDR3 sequences, 9% to 15% seen once. Study-level points and caveats: Clonotype matching in VDJdb favored anti-spike CD8 responses and did not capture private and CD4 specificities.

Worth noting for this clonotype: Its antigen is unknown.

This receptor was identified in an adult who was a healthcare worker with PCR-confirmed SARS-CoV-2 infection or an uninfected control (not recorded which). Sequencing used whole blood.

The DNA for the CDR3 is TGTGCCAGCAGCGGGGCCGGGACATGGGCGAGGGAGCAGTACTTC. Translating gives CASSGAGTWAREQYF. The chain is built from TRBV9 and TRBJ2-7, with a weak D call TRBD1 (6 bases). CDR1 is SGDLS and CDR2 is YYNGEE in the germline V gene. V lost 3 bases to trimming and J lost 7 bases, with 20 bases between them. There are 15 residues in the CDR3.